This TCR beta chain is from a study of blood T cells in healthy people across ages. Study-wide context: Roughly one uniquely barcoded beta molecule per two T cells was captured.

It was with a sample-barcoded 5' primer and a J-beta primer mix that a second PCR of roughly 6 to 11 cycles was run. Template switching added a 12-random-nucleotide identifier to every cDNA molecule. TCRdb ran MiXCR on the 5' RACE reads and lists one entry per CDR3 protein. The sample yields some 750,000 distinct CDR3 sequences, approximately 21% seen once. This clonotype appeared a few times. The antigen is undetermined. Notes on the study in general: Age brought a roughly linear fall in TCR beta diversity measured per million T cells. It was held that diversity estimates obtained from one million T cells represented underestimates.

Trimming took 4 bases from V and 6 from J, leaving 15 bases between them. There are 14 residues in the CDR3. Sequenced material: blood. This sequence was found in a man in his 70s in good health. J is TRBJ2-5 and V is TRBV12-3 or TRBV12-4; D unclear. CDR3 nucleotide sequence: TGTGCCAGCAGTTCCCGACGACACATAAAGACCCAGTACTTC. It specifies CASSSRRHIKTQYF.